The rows below give T cell receptor beta chains drawn from one sample of a study of T-cell reconstitution after alpha-beta-depleted transplantation in children. Via MiXCR, TCRdb re-called the PCR reads, giving one row per CDR3 protein. This repertoire shows around 400,000 distinct CDR3 sequences, approximately 10% found once; its top ten account for 4.5% to 6.5%. Sequencing used PBMCs from the stem cell graft donor, obtained from the stem cell graft. These receptors were obtained from a human donor who donated a stem cell graft to a child with acute myeloid leukemia. Each CDR3 is given with its conserved first and last residue. A D gene is named only where the DNA matches it firmly. Size tells how often a clone was seen (once, few, many) or the class of an expanded clone, and some rows leave it out.

j_gene,d_gene,abundance,v_gene,CDR3nt,CDR3aa
TRBJ2-1,TRBD1,.,TRBV9,TGTGCCAGCAGCTCACAGGGGGCCAGAATCAACAATGAGCAGTTCTTC,CASSSQGARINNEQFF
TRBJ2-1,TRBD2,few,TRBV20-1,TGCAGTGCTAGAGACCCCTTGGCGGGAGGCATCAATGAGCAGTTCTTC,CSARDPLAGGINEQFF
TRBJ2-1,TRBD2,many,TRBV3-1,TGTGCCAGCAGCCAAGATAGCGGGGGGTACTACAATGAGCAGTTCTTC,CASSQDSGGYYNEQFF
TRBJ1-1,.,.,TRBV6-5,TGTGCCAGCACCGAAAGGGGGGCGTTTGAAGCTTTCTTT,CASTERGAFEAFF
TRBJ2-1,TRBD2,.,TRBV13,TGTGCCAGCAGCTTCTGGACTAGCACCTACAATGAGCAGTTCTTC,CASSFWTSTYNEQFF
TRBJ1-1,.,few,TRBV20-1,TGCAGTGCCAGGGCAGGGCGATACACTGAAGCTTTCTTT,CSARAGRYTEAFF
TRBJ2-3,.,.,TRBV9,TGTGCCAGCGGTGCAGCTAGCACAGATACGCAGTATTTT,CASGAASTDTQYF
TRBJ2-2,.,many,TRBV5-5,TGTGCCAGCAGCTTGGTAGGCGCCGGGGAGCTGTTTTTT,CASSLVGAGELFF
TRBJ2-5,.,.,TRBV6-5,TGTGCCAGCAGTTACGGGGACTCCCTCCAAGAGACCCAGTACTTC,CASSYGDSLQETQYF
TRBJ2-5,TRBD2,few,TRBV20-1,TGCAGTGCTGACGGACTAGCGGGAGTGTTAGAGACCCAGTACTTC,CSADGLAGVLETQYF
TRBJ2-7,.,.,TRBV21-1,TGTGCCAGCAGCAAAGCGCCAGCGGGCGGATCCTACGAGCAGTACTTC,CASSKAPAGGSYEQYF
TRBJ2-5,TRBD2,few,TRBV2,TGTGCCAGCAGTGAATCGGGACTATTTCAGTACTTC,CASSESGLFQYF
TRBJ2-2,.,few,TRBV6-1,TGTGCCAGCAGCCCCCGCGGCTTTCGGACCGGGGAGCTGTTTTTT,CASSPRGFRTGELFF
TRBJ2-3,.,.,TRBV10-3,TGTGCCATCACCGCTTCTGGTGCGGGCCCAGATACGCAGTATTTT,CAITASGAGPDTQYF
TRBJ2-2,.,.,TRBV6-5,TGTGCCAGCAGTTATTCCCTCGGGAACACCGGGGAGCTGTTTTTT,CASSYSLGNTGELFF
TRBJ2-2,TRBD1,many,TRBV29-1,TGCAGCGCTGACAGGGGCCAGAACACCGGGGAGCTGTTTTTT,CSADRGQNTGELFF
TRBJ2-3,.,.,TRBV5-6,TGTGCCAGCAGCTTGGACTACGGCCTCGTTCCGTATTTT,CASSLDYGLVPYF
TRBJ2-2,TRBD2,many,TRBV9,TGTGCCAGCAGCCTAGGACTAGCGGGAGATCTCACCGGGGAGCTGTTTTTT,CASSLGLAGDLTGELFF
TRBJ2-7,.,few,TRBV20-1,TGCAGTGCTAAGGGACATCTCTCCTACGAGCAGTACTTC,CSAKGHLSYEQYF
TRBJ2-2,.,.,TRBV29-1,TGCAGCGTTGAGCGTCCTGGTATCGGGGAGCTGTTTTTT,CSVERPGIGELFF
TRBJ2-7,TRBD2,many,TRBV12-3/TRBV12-4,TGTGCCAGCAGTCTAAAGCGGGAGGGTCGCTACGAGCAGTACTTC,CASSLKREGRYEQYF
TRBJ1-5,TRBD1,once,TRBV18,TGTGCCAGCTCACCACCGGGACAGGGCGGCACTCAGCCCCAGCATTTT,CASSPPGQGGTQPQHF
TRBJ2-7,TRBD1,many,TRBV29-1,TGCAGCGTTTCTCAGGGGGCCGGGTACGAGCAGTACTTC,CSVSQGAGYEQYF
TRBJ2-5,TRBD2,many,TRBV29-1,TGCAGCGTTGAGGGACTAGCTTTGAGGGAGACCCAGTACTTC,CSVEGLALRETQYF
TRBJ2-4,TRBD2,few,TRBV7-9,TGTGCCAGCAGCTCGACTAGCGGGGGCTTCCAGGATCAGTACTTC,CASSSTSGGFQDQYF
TRBJ2-5,TRBD2,many,TRBV6-5,TGTGCCAGCAGCTACCAATCAGCGGGATTGGTGGAGACCCAGTACTTC,CASSYQSAGLVETQYF
TRBJ1-2,.,few,TRBV3-1,TGTGCCAGCAGCCAAGATTGGACAGTCACCTATGGCTACACCTTC,CASSQDWTVTYGYTF
TRBJ2-7,.,.,TRBV6-5,TGTGCCAGCAGTTACTCGATGTGGCAGGGGCCCTTCTACGAGCAGTACTTC,CASSYSMWQGPFYEQYF
TRBJ2-5,.,few,TRBV5-1,TGCGCCAGCAGCTTAGTCATGCGGCATTCGGAGACCCAGTACTTC,CASSLVMRHSETQYF
TRBJ2-5,.,.,TRBV6-1,TGTGCCAGCACTACAGGGTTGGGGGAGACCCAGTACTTC,CASTTGLGETQYF
TRBJ2-7,.,many,TRBV20-1,TGCAGTGCTAGAGATGGCAGTTTCTCCTACGAGCAGTACTTC,CSARDGSFSYEQYF
TRBJ1-2,.,few,TRBV6-5,TGTGCCAGCAGTTACTCGAGGCCCGGGGGCAGAAACAACTATGGCTACACCTTC,CASSYSRPGGRNNYGYTF
TRBJ2-2,.,.,TRBV6-6,TGTGCCAGCACCCCCTTGAACACCGGGGAGCTGTTTTTT,CASTPLNTGELFF
TRBJ1-1,TRBD1,many,TRBV18,TGTGCCAGCTCTAACCGGGACAGAAACACTGAAGCTTTCTTT,CASSNRDRNTEAFF
TRBJ2-7,TRBD1,few,TRBV20-1,TGCAGTGCTATACAGGGGGCAGAAGAGCAGTACTTC,CSAIQGAEEQYF
TRBJ2-7,.,.,TRBV5-1,TGCGCCAGCAGACCACTCATGGGTTACGAGCAGTACTTC,CASRPLMGYEQYF
TRBJ2-7,.,.,TRBV4-3,TGCGCCAGCAGCCAAGAGGTCCGATCCTACGAGCAGTACTTC,CASSQEVRSYEQYF
TRBJ1-2,.,.,TRBV5-6,TGTGCCAGCAGCCTACCCGGGGGGACTGACTATGGCTACACCTTC,CASSLPGGTDYGYTF
TRBJ2-5,.,many,TRBV5-1,TGCGCCAGCAGCTCCGGGGGCAGCCAAGAGACCCAGTACTTC,CASSSGGSQETQYF
TRBJ2-1,TRBD2,few,TRBV7-8,TGTGCCAGCAGCTTAGTTGGCCTAGCGGGGGTTGAGCAGTTCTTC,CASSLVGLAGVEQFF
TRBJ2-7,.,many,TRBV7-2,TGTGCCAGCAGATTACCCCAGGGCTACGAGCAGTACTTC,CASRLPQGYEQYF